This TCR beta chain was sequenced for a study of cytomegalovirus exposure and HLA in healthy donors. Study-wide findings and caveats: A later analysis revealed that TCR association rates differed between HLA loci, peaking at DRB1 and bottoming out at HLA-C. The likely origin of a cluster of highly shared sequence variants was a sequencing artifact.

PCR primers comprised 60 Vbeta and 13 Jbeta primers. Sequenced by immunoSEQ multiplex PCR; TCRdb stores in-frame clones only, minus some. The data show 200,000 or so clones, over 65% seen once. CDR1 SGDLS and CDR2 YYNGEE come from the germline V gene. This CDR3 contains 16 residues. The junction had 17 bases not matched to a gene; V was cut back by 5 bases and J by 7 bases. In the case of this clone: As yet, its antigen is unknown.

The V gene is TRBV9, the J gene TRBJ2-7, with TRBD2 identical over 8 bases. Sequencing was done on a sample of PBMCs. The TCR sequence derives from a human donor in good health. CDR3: CASSRGGDWAGSEQYF. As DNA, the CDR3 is TGTGCCAGCAGTCGGGGGGGCGATTGGGCAGGGAGTGAGCAGTACTTC.